The sequence of this T cell receptor (beta chain) was determined in a study of cytomegalovirus exposure and HLA in healthy donors. Overall study results and limits: Many donors carried some public TCRs, although rarity characterized most TCR sequences. There were a few CMV-associated chains whose specificity for CMV antigens was confirmed in vitro. Within the approximately 120 validation repertoires, first-cohort TCR clusters tended to co-occur, according to a later analysis.

The CDR3 has 14 residues. The ends were cut back, 0 bases at V and 8 bases at J, with 8 bases in the middle. CDR1 is WNHNN and CDR2 is SYGVQD in the germline V gene (reference sequence). The table came from immunoSEQ multiplex PCR; TCRdb's copy has only in-frame clones and leaves some out. The table has 95,000 to 150,000 clones, 85% to 95% seen once; the top ten hold less than 1.5%. About this clone itself: As yet, its antigen is unknown.

The V gene is TRBV10-1, the J gene TRBJ1-6; D gene uncertain. The receptor's source is a woman aged 18-29 years in good health and CMV-seronegative. Input material: PBMCs. CDR3 protein: CASSESSGYSPLHF. The CDR3 DNA sequence: TGCGCCAGCAGTGAGTCCTCCGGGTATTCACCCCTCCACTTT.